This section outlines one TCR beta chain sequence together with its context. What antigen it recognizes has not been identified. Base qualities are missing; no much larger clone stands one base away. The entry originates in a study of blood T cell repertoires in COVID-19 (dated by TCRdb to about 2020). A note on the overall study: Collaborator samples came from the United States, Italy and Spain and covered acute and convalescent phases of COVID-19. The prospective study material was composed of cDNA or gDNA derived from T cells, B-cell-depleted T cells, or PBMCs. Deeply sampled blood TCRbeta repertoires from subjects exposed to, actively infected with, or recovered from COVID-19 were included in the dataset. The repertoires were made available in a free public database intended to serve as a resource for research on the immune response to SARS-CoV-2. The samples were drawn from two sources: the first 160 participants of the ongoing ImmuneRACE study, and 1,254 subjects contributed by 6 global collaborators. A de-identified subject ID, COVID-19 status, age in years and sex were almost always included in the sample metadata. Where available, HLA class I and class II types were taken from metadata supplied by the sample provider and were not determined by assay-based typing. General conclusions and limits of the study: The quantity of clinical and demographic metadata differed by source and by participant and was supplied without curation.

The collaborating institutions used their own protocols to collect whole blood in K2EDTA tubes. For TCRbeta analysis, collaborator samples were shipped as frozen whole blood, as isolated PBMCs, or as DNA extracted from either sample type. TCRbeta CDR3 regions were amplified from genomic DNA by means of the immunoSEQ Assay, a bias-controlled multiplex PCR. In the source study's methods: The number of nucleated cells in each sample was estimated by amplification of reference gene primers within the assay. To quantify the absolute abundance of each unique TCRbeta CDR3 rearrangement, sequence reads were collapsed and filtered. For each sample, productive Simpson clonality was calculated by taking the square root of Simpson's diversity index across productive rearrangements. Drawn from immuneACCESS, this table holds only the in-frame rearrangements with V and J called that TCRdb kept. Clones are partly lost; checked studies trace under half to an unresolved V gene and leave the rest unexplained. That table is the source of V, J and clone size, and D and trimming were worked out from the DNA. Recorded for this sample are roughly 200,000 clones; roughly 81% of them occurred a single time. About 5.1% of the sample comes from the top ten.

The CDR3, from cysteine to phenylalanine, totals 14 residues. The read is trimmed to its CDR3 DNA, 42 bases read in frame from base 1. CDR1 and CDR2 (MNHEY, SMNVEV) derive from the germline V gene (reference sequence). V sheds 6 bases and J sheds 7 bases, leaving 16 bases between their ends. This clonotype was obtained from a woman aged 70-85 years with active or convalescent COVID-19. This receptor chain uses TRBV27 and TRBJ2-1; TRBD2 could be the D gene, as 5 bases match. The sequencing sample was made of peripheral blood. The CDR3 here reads CASSKVRALNEQFF. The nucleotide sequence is TGTGCCAGCAGCAAAGTGAGGGCCCTAAATGAGCAGTTCTTC.